The clone carrying this TCR beta chain was seen once. Its antigen is undetermined. The data are from a study of T cell responses to AZD1222 COVID-19 vaccine. The CDR3 sequence is 15 residues long. From germline, CDR1 is MDHEN and CDR2 SYDVKM. V was shortened by 6 bases and J by 3 bases, with 15 bases between the two germline ends. Repertoires were generated with immunoSEQ multiplex PCR, while TCRdb's copy carries only in-frame clones and drops some. Here the sample spans 150,000 or so clones, approximately 93% being singletons. Whole-study findings and limits: Vaccine-associated CD4 TCRs ranged over spike, dominating at 160-218 and 743-854. Reportedly, nearly half of unique spike TCRs recognized epitopes outside B.1.351/B.1.1.7 mutations. Donors were mostly white British, more females; clonal diversity possibly underestimated.

Source: peripheral blood, taken on day 0 of MenACWY control vaccination. The receptor was derived from an adult in good health. This sequence joins TRBV28 and TRBJ1-5, with D perhaps TRBD1 (5 bases). This chain's CDR3 is CASSGKGHINQPQHF. The CDR3 region has the DNA TGTGCCAGCAGCGGGAAAGGACACATCAATCAGCCCCAGCATTTT.